One sample yielded the 20 T cell receptor beta chains listed below, sequenced in a study of shared clonotypes between healthy human individuals. Produced via immunoSEQ multiplex PCR; TCRdb's table is partial and in-frame only. The sample has roughly 1,600,000 clones, around 98.5% seen once. Sequencing input: naive CD4+ T cells sorted from blood. Indicated subset: CD45RA+ positively selected. The source is a man aged 25 to 40 in good health.

This clone was recorded once. The gene calls are TRBV5-4 and TRBJ1-5; D might be TRBD1 (6 bases). V lost 3 bases and J 3 bases, leaving 16 bases between the germline ends. CDR3 length: 16 amino acids. Germline V gene sequence: CDR1 SGHNT, CDR2 YYREEE (reference sequence). The CDR3 DNA follows: TGTGCCAGCAGCTCACAGGGCATGGACGCCAATCAGCCCCAGCATTTT. Protein sequence: CASSSQGMDANQPQHF.

The genes are TRBV1 and TRBJ2-2; the D call in the table, TRBD2, was not verified against the DNA. TRBV1 is an annotated pseudogene. This CDR3 spans 15 amino acids. CDR3 region: CTSSQDRRNTGELFF. CDR3 nucleotides: TGCACCAGCAGCCAAGATCGGAGAAACACCGGGGAGCTGTTTTTT.

The CDR3 loop reads CASRRGGVPQETQYF. The CDR3 DNA is TGTGCCAGCAGACGAGGGGGGGTGCCACAAGAGACCCAGTACTTC. This sequence joins TRBV6-5 and TRBJ2-5; a weak D match, TRBD2 (7 bases). V was trimmed by 6 bases and J by 2 bases, leaving 16 bases between them. This CDR3 is 15 amino acids long. Germline lookup yields CDR1 MNHEY and CDR2 SVGAGI.

Concerning this clone: The same CDR3 arises from other DNA sequences in this sample as well. V and J are TRBV6-1 and TRBJ2-3, with a tentative D call TRBD2 (6 bases). Germline values: CDR1 MNHNS, CDR2 SASEGT. Trimming took 6 bases from V and 1 from J, leaving 8 bases between them. The CDR3 length is 13 residues. The CDR3: CASRGGGTDTQYF. The CDR3 nucleotides read TGTGCCAGCAGAGGCGGGGGCACAGATACGCAGTATTTT.

This clone was picked up one time. J is TRBJ2-7 and V is TRBV6-6, with 11 bases aligning to TRBD2. This CDR3 spans 15 amino acids. V dropped 8 bases and J dropped 5; count of bases not matched to a gene: 11. Germline V gives CDR1 MNHNY, CDR2 SVGAGI (reference sequence). CDR3 DNA sequence: TGTGCCAGCGGGGTAGCGGGAGGGCAAGTACACGAGCAGTACTTC. This sequence encodes CASGVAGGQVHEQYF.

This clone was recorded once. The chain combines TRBV6-1 with TRBJ1-3, with D unclear. Germline assignment: CDR1 MNHNS and CDR2 SASEGT. This CDR3 comprises 11 residues. Between the trimmed V and J ends, which lost 1 base and 7 bases, there was a span of 2 bases. DNA of the CDR3: TGTGCCAGCAGTGAAGGTAACACCATATATTTT. Residues: CASSEGNTIYF.

Comment on this clone: One junction end disagrees with the germline gene, perhaps due to a read error. The rearrangement uses TRBV2 and TRBJ2-7, with D tentatively TRBD2 (5 bases). Germline V lookup: CDR1 SNHLY, CDR2 FYNNEI. The CDR3 length is 12 residues. CDR3 bases: TGTGCCAGCAGGACCTACATACCGCTAGCCCTCTTC. Protein sequence: CASRTYIPLALF.

The V call is TRBV11-2, the J call TRBJ2-4, with 7 positions matching TRBD2. The CDR3 length is 16 residues. V lost 6 bases, J lost 3 bases, and 11 bases stayed unmatched. The V gene's germline CDR1 is SGHAT and CDR2 FQNNGV. Here the CDR3 reads CASSHYLGGNKNIQYF. The CDR3 DNA follows: TGTGCCAGCAGTCACTATTTGGGGGGGAACAAAAACATTCAGTACTTC.

The chain carries TRBV5-4 and TRBJ1-5; unclear D gene. Trimming took 4 bases from V and 1 from J, leaving 12 bases between them. Per the germline V gene, CDR1 is SGHNT and CDR2 is YYREEE (reference sequence). CDR3 length: 15 amino acids. This CDR3 is CASSPGLGSNQPQHF. CDR3 coding DNA: TGTGCCAGCAGCCCAGGATTAGGAAGCAATCAGCCCCAGCATTTT. Together with reference TRBV5-4 and TRBJ1-5, the CDR3 gives the full variable domain: ETGVTQSPTHLIKTRGQQVTLRCSSQSGHNTVSWYQQALGQGPQFIFQYYREEENGRGNFPPRFSGLQFPNYSSELNVNALELDDSALYLCASSPGLGSNQPQHFGDGTRLSIL.

The V gene is TRBV28, the J gene TRBJ1-4; no firm D call. The CDR3 loop spans 16 amino acids. Deletions cut 10 bases from V and 3 bases from J, with 21 bases between. CDR1 is MDHEN and CDR2 is SYDVKM in the germline V gene. The CDR3 DNA follows: TGTGCCACATCCTCGGGTTGGGATGGGGCTAATGAAAAACTGTTTTTT. It is translated as CATSSGWDGANEKLFF.

In its sample, this clone was seen once. The genes are TRBV7-9 and TRBJ1-1; TRBD1 matches 7 bases. CDR1 SEHNR and CDR2 FQNEAQ come from the germline V gene (reference sequence). The trim removed 3 bases at V and 6 bases at J, leaving 4 bases unmatched. The CDR3 runs 13 residues. CDR3 loop: CASSLAGGPEAFF. In DNA form, the CDR3 reads TGTGCCAGCAGCTTGGCAGGGGGTCCTGAAGCTTTCTTT.

The chain combines TRBV5-1 with TRBJ2-2; D is unclear. Trimming pared 3 bases from V and 6 bases from J, leaving 15 bases between. The germline V gene has CDR1 SGHRS and CDR2 YFSETQ. The CDR3 runs to 15 residues. CDR3 bases: TGCGCCAGCAGCTCAGAGATAAGTGGATCCGGGGAGCTGTTTTTT. Its translation is CASSSEISGSGELFF.

The rearrangement links TRBV7-9 to TRBJ2-1, with D unresolved. V lost 5 bases, J lost 6 bases, and 5 bases lay in between. The germline V gene encodes CDR1 SEHNR and CDR2 FQNEAQ (reference sequence). The CDR3 is 11 amino acids. CDR3 sequence reads: CASSPFNEQFF. DNA for the CDR3: TGTGCCAGCAGCCCATTCAATGAGCAGTTCTTC.

The DNA for the CDR3 is TGTGCCAGCAGCCTCCCTAGCGGGGGAGGAGATACGCAGTATTTT. It is translated as CASSLPSGGGDTQYF. The chain is built from TRBV5-4 and TRBJ2-3, with TRBD2 identical over 10 bases. Trimming cost V 4 bases and J 5 bases; bases outside gene matches: 7. This CDR3 is built from 15 residues. CDR1 is SGHNT, CDR2 YYREEE, per germline (reference sequence).

This sequence joins TRBV29-1 and TRBJ2-5; 8 bases agree with TRBD2. This CDR3 has 12 amino acids. V dropped 7 bases and J dropped 5; count of bases not matched to a gene: 6. Germline values: CDR1 SQVTM, CDR2 ANQGSEA. This CDR3 reads CSAAGVFETQYF. The CDR3 nucleotides are TGCAGCGCAGCGGGAGTATTTGAGACCCAGTACTTC.

J is TRBJ1-5 and V is TRBV7-9, with TRBD1 as a possible D gene (6 bases). Trimming cost V 0 bases and J 11 bases, with 11 bases left between them. The CDR3 loop spans 13 amino acids. The germline gives CDR1 SEHNR, CDR2 FQNEAQ (reference sequence). The CDR3 DNA is TGTGCCAGCAGCTTAGCGAACAGGGAGGCCCAGCATTTT. Translating it yields CASSLANREAQHF.

This chain links TRBV4-1 with TRBJ1-1, with D uncertain. V lost 1 base to trimming and J lost 3 bases, with 15 bases between them. Germline-derived CDR1 and CDR2 are MGHRA and YSYEKL. The CDR3 length is 16 residues. In DNA form, the CDR3 reads TGCGCCAGCAGCCAAGCCCCGTCCCTACTGGACACTGAAGCTTTCTTT. Residues: CASSQAPSLLDTEAFF.

About this clone itself: Other DNA sequences of this sample code for an identical CDR3. V gene TRBV18 combines with J gene TRBJ2-5; D may be TRBD2 (6 bases). Germline lookup yields CDR1 KGHSH and CDR2 LQKENI. The CDR3 length is 13 residues. V gave up 3 bases and J gave up 3 bases, with 8 bases separating them. The chain's CDR3 is CASSPPSEETQYF. The DNA of the CDR3 is TGTGCCAGCTCACCTCCTAGCGAAGAGACCCAGTACTTC.

The chain links TRBV6-5 to TRBJ2-2; D gene uncertain. The germline V gene has CDR1 MNHEY and CDR2 SVGAGI. CDR3 size: 13 residues. Between the trimmed V and J ends, which lost 6 bases and 4 bases, there was a span of 9 bases. CDR3 residues: CASSPPVTGELFF. The DNA of the CDR3 is TGTGCCAGCAGCCCCCCGGTCACCGGGGAGCTGTTTTTT.

The genes are TRBV30 and TRBJ2-7; the D gene is possibly TRBD1 (6 bases). The germline V and J ends were trimmed by 0 bases and 4 bases, with 10 bases remaining between them. Germline CDR1 GTSNPN, CDR2 SVGIG (reference sequence). CDR3 length equals 13 residues. CDR3 in DNA: TGTGCCTGGAGTGTACAGGGCTGGTACGAGCAGTACTTC. It yields the protein CAWSVQGWYEQYF.